Each of the 7 T cell receptor beta chains below was sequenced from the same sample in a study of blood T cell dynamics during melanoma immunotherapy. The time point here: pre-treatment baseline. Some clones are missing from TCRdb's copy, which holds only in-frame ones; the method was immunoSEQ multiplex PCR. The sample contains approximately 12,000 clones, 85% to 90% of which appear only once. The sequences come from blood, collected from a patient treated with checkpoint blockade. The receptors here all came from a human donor with melanoma.

The genes are TRBV5-6 and TRBJ1-4; D is possibly TRBD1 (6 bases). Trimming removed 2 bases from V and 5 bases from J, with 13 bases in between. This CDR3 comprises 15 residues. In germline, CDR1 is SGHDT, CDR2 YYEEEE. CDR3 coding DNA: TGTGCCAGCAGCTTACTGAACAGGGAAAATGAAAAACTGTTTTTT. Protein product: CASSLLNRENEKLFF. The full variable domain, its missing parts supplied by reference TRBV5-6 and TRBJ1-4, is DAGVTQSPTHLIKTRGQQVTLRCSPKSGHDTVSWYQQALGQGPQFIFQYYEEEERQRGNFPDRFSGHQFPNYSSELNVNALLLGDSALYLCASSLLNRENEKLFFGSGTQLSVL.

For the CDR3, the DNA is TGTGCCAGCAGCCCGGGACTAGCGGGAGGGCCTAGGAGCACCGGGGAGCTGTTTTTT. Encoded protein: CASSPGLAGGPRSTGELFF. This chain joins TRBV13 and TRBJ2-2, with TRBD2 identical over 16 bases. Germline V gene data show CDR1 as PRHDT and CDR2 as FYEKMQ (reference sequence). V was clipped by 5 bases and J by 4 bases; unmatched bases: 10. This CDR3 spans 19 amino acids.

The chain links TRBV6-1 to TRBJ1-5, with D perhaps matching TRBD1 (5 bases). Trimming took 6 bases from V and 8 from J, leaving 14 bases between them. CDR3 length: 13 residues. Germline loops: CDR1 MNHNS, CDR2 SASEGT. Here the CDR3 reads CASRSTQGEPQHF. For the CDR3, the DNA is TGTGCCAGCAGGTCGACTCAAGGGGAGCCCCAGCATTTT.

The genes are TRBV18 and TRBJ1-3; perhaps TRBD1 as D (5 bases). Germline assignment: CDR1 KGHSH and CDR2 LQKENI. The CDR3 is 17 amino acids. The V end lost 6 bases, the J end lost 0 bases, and 18 bases lay between the germline ends. The CDR3 spells CASSRNPQGLSGNTIYF. The CDR3 nucleotides read TGTGCCAGCTCGCGAAACCCCCAGGGTCTCTCTGGAAACACCATATATTTT.

This chain connects TRBV11-1 to TRBJ2-3, with a tentative D call TRBD2 (6 bases). CDR1 is SGHAT, CDR2 FQDESV, per germline (reference sequence). The CDR3 has 14 residues. V shed 3 bases and J shed 6 bases, with 13 bases lying between them. The CDR3 spells CASSFIPGGDTQYF. CDR3 nucleotides: TGTGCCAGCAGCTTCATCCCCGGAGGGGATACGCAGTATTTT. Full variable domain (rest looked up from reference TRBV11-1 and TRBJ2-3): EAEVAQSPRYKITEKSQAVAFWCDPISGHATLYWYRQILGQGPELLVQFQDESVVDDSQLPKDRFSAERLKGVDSTLKIQPAELGDSAMYLCASSFIPGGDTQYFGPGTRLTVL.

The rearrangement links TRBV2 to TRBJ1-4; unclear D gene. The germline V gene has CDR1 SNHLY and CDR2 FYNNEI. The CDR3 is 14 amino acids. Trimming pared 4 bases from V and 8 bases from J, leaving 14 bases between. CDR3 nucleotides: TGTGCCAGCAGTGGAGGGCAGGCCAGGGAAAAACTGTTTTTT. Translating gives CASSGGQAREKLFF.

This chain connects TRBV18 to TRBJ2-6; D could derive from TRBD1 or TRBD2 (5 bases each). This CDR3 is 16 amino acids long. V was trimmed by 6 bases and J by 4 bases, leaving 16 bases between them. Germline V gives CDR1 KGHSH, CDR2 LQKENI. CDR3 nucleotide sequence: TGTGCCAGCTCCCCTGCTTCTGGGACCGGGGCCAACGTCCTGACTTTC. It codes for CASSPASGTGANVLTF.